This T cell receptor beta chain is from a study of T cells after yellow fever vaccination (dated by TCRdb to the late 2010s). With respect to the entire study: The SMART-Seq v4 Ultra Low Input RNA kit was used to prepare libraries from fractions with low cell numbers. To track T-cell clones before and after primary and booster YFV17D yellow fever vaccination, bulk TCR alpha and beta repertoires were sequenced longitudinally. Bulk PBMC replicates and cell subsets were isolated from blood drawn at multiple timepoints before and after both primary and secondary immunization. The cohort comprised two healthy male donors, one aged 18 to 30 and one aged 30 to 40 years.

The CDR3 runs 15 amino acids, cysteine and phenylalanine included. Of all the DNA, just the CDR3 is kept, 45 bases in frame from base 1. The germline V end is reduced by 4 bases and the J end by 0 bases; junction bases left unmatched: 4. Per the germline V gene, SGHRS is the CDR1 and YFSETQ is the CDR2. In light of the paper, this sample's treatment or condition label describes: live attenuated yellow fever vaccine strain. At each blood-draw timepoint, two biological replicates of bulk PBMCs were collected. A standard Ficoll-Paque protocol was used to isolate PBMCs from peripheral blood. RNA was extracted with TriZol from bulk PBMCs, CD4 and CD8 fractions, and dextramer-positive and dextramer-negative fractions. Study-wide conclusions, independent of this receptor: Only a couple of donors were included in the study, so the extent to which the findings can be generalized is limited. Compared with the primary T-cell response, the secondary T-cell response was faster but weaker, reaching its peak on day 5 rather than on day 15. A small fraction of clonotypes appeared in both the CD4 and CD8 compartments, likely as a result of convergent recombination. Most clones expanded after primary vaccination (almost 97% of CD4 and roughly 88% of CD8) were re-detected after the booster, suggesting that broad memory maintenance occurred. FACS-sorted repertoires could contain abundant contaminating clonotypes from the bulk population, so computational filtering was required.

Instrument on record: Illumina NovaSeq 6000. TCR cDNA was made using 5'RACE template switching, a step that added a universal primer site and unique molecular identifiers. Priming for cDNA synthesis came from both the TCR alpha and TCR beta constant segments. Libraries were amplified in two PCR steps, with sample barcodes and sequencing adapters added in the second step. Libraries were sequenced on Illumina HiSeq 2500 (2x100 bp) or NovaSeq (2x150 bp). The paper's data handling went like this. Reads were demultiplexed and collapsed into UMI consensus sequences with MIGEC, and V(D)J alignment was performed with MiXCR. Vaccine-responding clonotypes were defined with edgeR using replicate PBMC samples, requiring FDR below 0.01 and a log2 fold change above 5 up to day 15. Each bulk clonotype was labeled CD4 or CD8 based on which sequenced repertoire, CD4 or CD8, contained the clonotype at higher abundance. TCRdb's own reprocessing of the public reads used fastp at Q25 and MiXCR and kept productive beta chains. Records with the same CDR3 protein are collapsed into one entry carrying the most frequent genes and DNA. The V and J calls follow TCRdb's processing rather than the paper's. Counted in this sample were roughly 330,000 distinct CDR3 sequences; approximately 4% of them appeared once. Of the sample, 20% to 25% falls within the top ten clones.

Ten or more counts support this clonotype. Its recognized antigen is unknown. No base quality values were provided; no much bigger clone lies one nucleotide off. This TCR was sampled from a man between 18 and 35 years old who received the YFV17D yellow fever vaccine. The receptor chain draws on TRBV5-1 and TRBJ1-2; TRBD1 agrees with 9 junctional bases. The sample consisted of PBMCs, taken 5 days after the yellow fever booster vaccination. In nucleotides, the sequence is TGCGCCAGCAGCCAGGACAGGGGAGCTAACTATGGCTACACCTTC. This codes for CASSQDRGANYGYTF.